Below, one T cell receptor beta chain is given with its context. No antigen is known for it. The immunoSEQ assay was v3.0, run at survey level. Using immunoSEQ multiplex PCR, the repertoire was profiled, and TCRdb retains in-frame clones only, with some absent. The sample contains 34,000 or so clones, 85% of which appear only once. This entry is derived from a study of long-term antiretroviral therapy in people with HIV. V was trimmed by 6 bases and J by 8 bases, leaving 10 bases between them. The length of the CDR3 is 11 residues. CDR1 is MNHNY and CDR2 is SVGAGI in the germline V gene (reference sequence). Participants with HIV, all of them, were treated in the United States. General study points: Diversity rose after ART but stayed below transplant donor controls.

This clonotype was sampled from a man aged 18 to 35 with HIV. This material consisted of unsorted PBMCs, taken approximately 3.5 years after starting antiretroviral therapy. The chain links TRBV6-6 to TRBJ1-1; tentative D call: TRBD1 (6 bases). CDR3 DNA sequence: TGTGCCAGCAGGTCCGGGACAGAAGCTTTCTTT. The encoded protein is CASRSGTEAFF.